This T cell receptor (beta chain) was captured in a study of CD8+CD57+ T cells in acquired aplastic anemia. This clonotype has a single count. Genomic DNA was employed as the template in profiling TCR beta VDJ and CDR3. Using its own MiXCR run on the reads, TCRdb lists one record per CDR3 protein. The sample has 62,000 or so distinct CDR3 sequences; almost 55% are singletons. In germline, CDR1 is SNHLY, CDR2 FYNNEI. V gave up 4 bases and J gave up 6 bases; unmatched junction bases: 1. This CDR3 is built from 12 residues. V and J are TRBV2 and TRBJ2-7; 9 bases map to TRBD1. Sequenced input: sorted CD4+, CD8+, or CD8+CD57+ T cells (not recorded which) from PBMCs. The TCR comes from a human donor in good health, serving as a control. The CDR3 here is CASSGDRVEQYF. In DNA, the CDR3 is TGTGCCAGCAGTGGGGACAGGGTCGAGCAGTACTTC.